This paragraph reports one T cell receptor (beta chain). No antigen is known for it. This record belongs to a study of T cells expressing NK-cell markers. Study summary: The TCR beta repertoires originated in sorted CD3+CD56+NKG2C+, CD3+CD56+NKG2C- and CD3+CD56-NKG2C+ T cells. With respect to HCMV, most of the eight sequenced donors were seropositive, and one was seronegative. General study points: The share of CD8+ T cells held by dominant NKG2C+ clonotypes was roughly 1.0-7.5% in several donors.

The authors made TCR beta cDNA libraries by 5'RACE template switching. This switching added a universal primer site and UMIs. TCRdb derives one entry per CDR3 protein from the 5' RACE reads, leaving out DNA. This sample carries more than 250,000 distinct CDR3 sequences, with around 0.4% going to the ten biggest clones. The CDR3 is made up of 16 amino acids. The rearrangement uses TRBV12-3 or TRBV12-4 and TRBJ1-5. The TCR comes from a man aged 18-30 years in good health. The sequenced sample was blood T cells: a sorted CD56 or NKG2C T cell subset, CD4+ or CD8+ T cells, or bulk PBMC T cells (not recorded which). This chain's CDR3 is CASSLWRGGSNQPQHF.